The clone carrying this T cell receptor (beta chain) has only a few counts. The antigen is not known. For TCR beta, libraries came from quantitative 5'-RACE with molecular barcodes. TCRdb re-called the 5' RACE reads with MiXCR, one entry per CDR3 protein. The data show roughly 700,000 distinct CDR3 sequences, with 19% seen just once and under 20% held by the top ten. The sample comes from a study of CD8 T cells in ankylosing spondylitis. Study observations and caveats: Reactive arthritis synovial fluid and blood previously showed some of these motif variants. The authors found the disease-linked clones to be CD8+ and relatively rare in peripheral blood. Reportedly, matched ankylosing spondylitis synovial fluid was significantly enriched for disease-linked clones. A TCR beta motif of about 8 highly homologous variants appeared characteristic of ankylosing spondylitis blood.

CDR3 size: 12 residues. Germline CDR1 reads SGHDT; CDR2 reads YYEEEE. V lost 4 bases and J 8 bases, leaving 10 bases between the germline ends. Source material: blood, either unsorted or a sorted T cell fraction (not recorded which). The TCR originated in a male donor with ankylosing spondylitis. The chain carries TRBV5-6 and TRBJ2-1; D gene uncertain. The CDR3 here is CASSPQVDEQFF. The CDR3 DNA reads TGTGCCAGCAGCCCCCAGGTAGATGAGCAGTTCTTC.